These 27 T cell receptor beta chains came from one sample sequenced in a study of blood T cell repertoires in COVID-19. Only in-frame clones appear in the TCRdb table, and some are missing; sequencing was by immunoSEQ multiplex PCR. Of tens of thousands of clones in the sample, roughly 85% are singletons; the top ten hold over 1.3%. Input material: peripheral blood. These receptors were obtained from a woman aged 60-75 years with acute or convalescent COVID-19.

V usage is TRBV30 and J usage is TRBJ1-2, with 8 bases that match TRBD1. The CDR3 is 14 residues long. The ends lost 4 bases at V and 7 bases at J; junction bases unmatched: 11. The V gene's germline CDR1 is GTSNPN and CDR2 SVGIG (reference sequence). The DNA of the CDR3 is TGTGCCTGGACTATCCCAAGGACAGGGTTTGGCTACACCTTC. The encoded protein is CAWTIPRTGFGYTF.

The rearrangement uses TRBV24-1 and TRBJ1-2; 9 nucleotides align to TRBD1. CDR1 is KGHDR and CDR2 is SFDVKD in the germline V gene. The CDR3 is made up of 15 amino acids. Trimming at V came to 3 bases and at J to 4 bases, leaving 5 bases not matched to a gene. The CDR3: CATSDTTGGIYGYTF. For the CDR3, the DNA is TGTGCCACCAGTGATACCACAGGGGGCATCTATGGCTACACCTTC.

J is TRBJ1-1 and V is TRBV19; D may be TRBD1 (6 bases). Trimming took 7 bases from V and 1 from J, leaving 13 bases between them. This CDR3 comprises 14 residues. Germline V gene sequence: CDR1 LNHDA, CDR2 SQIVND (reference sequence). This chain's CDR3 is CASMKDSENTEAFF. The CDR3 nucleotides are TGTGCCAGTATGAAGGACAGTGAGAACACTGAAGCTTTCTTT.

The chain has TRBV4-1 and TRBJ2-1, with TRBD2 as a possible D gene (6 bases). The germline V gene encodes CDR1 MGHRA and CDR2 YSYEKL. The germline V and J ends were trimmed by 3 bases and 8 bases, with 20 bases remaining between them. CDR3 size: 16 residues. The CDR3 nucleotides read TGCGCCAGCAGCCAGGTAATCGCTTTTAGCGGAGATGAGCAGTTCTTC. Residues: CASSQVIAFSGDEQFF.

The CDR3 protein is CASSLSRDEKLFF. CDR3 sequence (DNA): TGTGCCAGCAGCTTAAGCAGGGATGAAAAACTGTTTTTT. This chain joins TRBV11-2 and TRBJ1-4; D perhaps matches TRBD1 (5 bases). This CDR3 is 13 amino acids long. Between the trimmed V and J ends, which lost 2 bases and 6 bases, there was a span of 7 bases. CDR1 is SGHAT and CDR2 is FQNNGV in the germline V gene.

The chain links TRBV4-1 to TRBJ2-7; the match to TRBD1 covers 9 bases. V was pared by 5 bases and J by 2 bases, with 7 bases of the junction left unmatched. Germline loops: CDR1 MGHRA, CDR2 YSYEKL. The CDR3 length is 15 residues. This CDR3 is CASSGGTGKTYEQYF. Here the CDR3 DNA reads TGCGCCAGCAGCGGGGGGACAGGGAAGACCTACGAGCAGTACTTC.

For the CDR3, the DNA is TGTGCCAGCACCTGGGGAGGGCGAGAGGGAGTAGGGGAGCTGTTTTTT. The encoded protein is CASTWGGREGVGELFF. This chain links TRBV9 with TRBJ2-2; 7 bases are shared with TRBD2. V lost 6 bases to trimming and J lost 8 bases; unmatched junction nucleotides: 16. Per germline, CDR1 SGDLS and CDR2 YYNGEE. The length of the CDR3 is 16 residues.

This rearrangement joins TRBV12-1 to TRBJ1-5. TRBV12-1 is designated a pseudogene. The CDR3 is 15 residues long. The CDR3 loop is CASSRLLNSNQPQHF. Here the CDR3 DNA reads TGTGCCAGCAGCCGCCTGCTAAATAGCAATCAGCCCCAGCATTTT.

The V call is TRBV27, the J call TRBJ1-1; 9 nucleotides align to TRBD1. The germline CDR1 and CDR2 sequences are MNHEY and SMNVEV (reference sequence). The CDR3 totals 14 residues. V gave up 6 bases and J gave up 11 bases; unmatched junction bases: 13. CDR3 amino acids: CASSSGTGWLRAFF. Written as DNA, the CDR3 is TGTGCCAGCAGCTCCGGGACAGGGTGGCTGCGGGCTTTCTTT.

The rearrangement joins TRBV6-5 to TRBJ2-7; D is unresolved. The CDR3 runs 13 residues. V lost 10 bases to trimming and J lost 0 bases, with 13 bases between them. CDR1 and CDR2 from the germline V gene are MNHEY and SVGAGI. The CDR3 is CATSMAFSYEQYF. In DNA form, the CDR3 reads TGTGCCACCTCAATGGCATTCTCCTACGAGCAGTACTTC.

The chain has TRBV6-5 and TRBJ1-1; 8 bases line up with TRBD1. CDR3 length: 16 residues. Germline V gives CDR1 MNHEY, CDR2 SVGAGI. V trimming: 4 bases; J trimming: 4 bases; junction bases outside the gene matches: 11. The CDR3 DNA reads TGTGCCAGCAGTTCACAGCAGGGGGCGCATAGCACTGAAGCTTTCTTT. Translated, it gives CASSSQQGAHSTEAFF.

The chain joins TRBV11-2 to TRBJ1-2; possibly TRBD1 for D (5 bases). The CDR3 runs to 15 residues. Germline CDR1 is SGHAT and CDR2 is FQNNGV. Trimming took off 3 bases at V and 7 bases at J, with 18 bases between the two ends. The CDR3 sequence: CASSFQDTGLRGYTF. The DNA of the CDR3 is TGTGCCAGCAGCTTTCAGGACACCGGACTACGTGGCTACACCTTC.

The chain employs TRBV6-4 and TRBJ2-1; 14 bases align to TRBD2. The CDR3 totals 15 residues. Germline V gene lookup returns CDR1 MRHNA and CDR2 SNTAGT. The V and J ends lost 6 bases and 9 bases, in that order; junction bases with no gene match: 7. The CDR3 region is CASSEGLAGVSEQFF. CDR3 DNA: TGTGCCAGCAGCGAGGGACTAGCGGGAGTCTCTGAGCAGTTCTTC.

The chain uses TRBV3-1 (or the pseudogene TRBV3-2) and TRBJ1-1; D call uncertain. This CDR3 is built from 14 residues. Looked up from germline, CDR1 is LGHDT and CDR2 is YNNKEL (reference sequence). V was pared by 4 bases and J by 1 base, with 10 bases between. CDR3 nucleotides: TGTGCCAGCAGCCCCCGACGGGAGAACACTGAAGCTTTCTTT. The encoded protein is CASSPRRENTEAFF.

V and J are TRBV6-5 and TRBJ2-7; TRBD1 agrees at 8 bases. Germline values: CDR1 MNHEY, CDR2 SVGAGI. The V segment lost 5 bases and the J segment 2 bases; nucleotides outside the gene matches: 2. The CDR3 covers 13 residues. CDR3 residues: CASSRRGPYEQYF. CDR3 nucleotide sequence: TGTGCCAGCAGTCGCAGGGGGCCCTACGAGCAGTACTTC.

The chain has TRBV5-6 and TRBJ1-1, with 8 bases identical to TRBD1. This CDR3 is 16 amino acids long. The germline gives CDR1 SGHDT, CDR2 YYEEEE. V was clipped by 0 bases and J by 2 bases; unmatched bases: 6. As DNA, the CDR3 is TGTGCCAGCAGCTTGGTAAGGACAGGGCCAAACACTGAAGCTTTCTTT. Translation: CASSLVRTGPNTEAFF.

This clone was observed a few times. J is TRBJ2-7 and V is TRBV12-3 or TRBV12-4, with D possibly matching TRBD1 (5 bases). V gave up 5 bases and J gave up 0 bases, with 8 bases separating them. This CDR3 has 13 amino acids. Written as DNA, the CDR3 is TGTGCCAGCAGTCTGACAGCCTCCTACGAGCAGTACTTC. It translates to CASSLTASYEQYF.

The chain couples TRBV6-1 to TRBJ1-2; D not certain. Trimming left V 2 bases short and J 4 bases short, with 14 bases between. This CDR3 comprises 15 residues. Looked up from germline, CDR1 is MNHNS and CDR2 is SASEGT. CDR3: CASSEPGGVSYGYTF. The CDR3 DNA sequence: TGTGCCAGCAGTGAACCGGGAGGAGTTTCCTATGGCTACACCTTC.

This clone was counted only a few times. This CDR3 is CASYQGGTEAFF. The CDR3 DNA reads TGTGCCAGCTATCAGGGCGGCACTGAAGCTTTCTTT. This chain connects TRBV2 to TRBJ1-1, with a weak D call TRBD1 (5 bases). The V end was cut by 8 bases, the J end by 4 bases, with 11 bases between. The V gene's germline CDR1 is SNHLY and CDR2 FYNNEI. The length of the CDR3 is 12 residues.

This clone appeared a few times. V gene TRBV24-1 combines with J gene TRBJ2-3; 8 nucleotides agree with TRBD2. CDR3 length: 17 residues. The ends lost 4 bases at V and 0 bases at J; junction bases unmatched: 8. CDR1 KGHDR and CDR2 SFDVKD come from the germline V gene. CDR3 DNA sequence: TGTGCCACCAGTGAACCTCGACTAGCGCGTAGCACAGATACGCAGTATTTT. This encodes CATSEPRLARSTDTQYF.

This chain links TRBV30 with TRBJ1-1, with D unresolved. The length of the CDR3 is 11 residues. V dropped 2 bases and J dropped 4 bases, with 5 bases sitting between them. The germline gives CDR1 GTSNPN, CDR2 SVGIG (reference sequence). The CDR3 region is CAWSSRTEAFF. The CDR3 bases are TGTGCCTGGAGTTCTCGCACTGAAGCTTTCTTT.

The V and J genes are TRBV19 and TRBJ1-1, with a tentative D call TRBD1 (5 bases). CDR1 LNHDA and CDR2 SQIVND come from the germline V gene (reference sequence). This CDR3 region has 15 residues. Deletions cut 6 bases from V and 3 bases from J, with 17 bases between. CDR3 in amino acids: CASRGTAAGDTEAFF. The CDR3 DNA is TGTGCCAGTAGAGGCACGGCTGCGGGGGACACTGAAGCTTTCTTT.

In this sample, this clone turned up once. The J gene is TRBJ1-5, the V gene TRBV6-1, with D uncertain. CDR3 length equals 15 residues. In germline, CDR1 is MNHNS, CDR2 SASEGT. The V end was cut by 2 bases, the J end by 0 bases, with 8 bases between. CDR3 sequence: CASSEQAYSNQPQHF. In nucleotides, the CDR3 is TGTGCCAGCAGTGAACAAGCCTATAGCAATCAGCCCCAGCATTTT.

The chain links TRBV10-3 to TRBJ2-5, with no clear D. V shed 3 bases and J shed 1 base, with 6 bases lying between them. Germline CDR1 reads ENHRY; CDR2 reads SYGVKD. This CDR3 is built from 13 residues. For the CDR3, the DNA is TGTGCCATCAGTGATCACAGCCAAGAGACCCAGTACTTC. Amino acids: CAISDHSQETQYF.

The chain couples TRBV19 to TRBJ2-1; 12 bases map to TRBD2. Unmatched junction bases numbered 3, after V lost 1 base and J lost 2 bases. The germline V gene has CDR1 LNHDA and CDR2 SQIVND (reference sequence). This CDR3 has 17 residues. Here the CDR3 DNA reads TGTGCCAGTAGTATAGTGGCTAGCGGGGGGGCCTACAATGAGCAGTTCTTC. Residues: CASSIVASGGAYNEQFF.

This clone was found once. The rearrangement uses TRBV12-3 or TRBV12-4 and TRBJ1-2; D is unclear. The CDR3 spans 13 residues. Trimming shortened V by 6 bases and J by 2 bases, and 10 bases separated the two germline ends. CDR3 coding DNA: TGTGCCAGCAGCCCCACAGAGAACTATGGCTACACCTTC. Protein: CASSPTENYGYTF.

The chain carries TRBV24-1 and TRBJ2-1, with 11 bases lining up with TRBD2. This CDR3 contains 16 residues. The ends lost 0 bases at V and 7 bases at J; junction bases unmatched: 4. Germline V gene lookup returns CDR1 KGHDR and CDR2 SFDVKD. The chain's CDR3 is CATSDLLSGGVNEQFF. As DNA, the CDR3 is TGTGCCACCAGTGATTTGCTTAGCGGGGGGGTTAATGAGCAGTTCTTC.